This T cell receptor beta chain was documented in a study of cytomegalovirus exposure and HLA in healthy donors. PCR involved 60 Vbeta and 13 Jbeta primers. Assay: immunoSEQ multiplex PCR; the TCRdb copy retains only in-frame clones and omits some. The top ten hold about 9% of the sample, which has some 78,000 clones, around 68% seen once. Notes on the study in general: An analysis done earlier found most TCR beta V segments productive about 90% or about 30% of the time. Apart from CMV serostatus, no immune exposure information was available. Certain sequence variants were highly shared and formed a cluster, and this cluster was likely a sequencing artifact.

In this sample, this clone turned up once. What it binds is unknown. A junction end diverges from the germline sequence, so it may reflect a read error. CDR3 size: 14 residues. Germline assignment: CDR1 SNHLY and CDR2 FYNNEI. This TCR derives from a man aged 40-49 years in good health and CMV-seropositive. This chain joins TRBV2 and TRBJ1-5; D perhaps matches TRBD1 (6 bases). The sequenced material came from PBMCs. Here the CDR3 DNA reads TGTGCCAGCAGTCAAGCAGGGGACAATCAGCCCCAGCATTTT. Translated: CASSQAGDNQPQHF.